Shown below are 27 T cell receptor beta chains from a single sample sequenced in a study of precursors of human CD4 cytotoxic T cells. TCRdb itself ran the reads through MiXCR, one entry per CDR3 protein. The table shows 510 or so distinct CDR3 sequences, with 15% occurring only once. Sorted CD4+ central memory, effector memory, IL-7R-high TEMRA and IL-7R-negative TEMRA cells underwent bulk UMI sequencing. Sequencing was done on a sample of memory CD4+ T cells from blood (PBMCs). The receptors were gathered from a human donor in good health.

By sample fraction, this clonotype is large. The V call is TRBV7-9, the J call TRBJ1-1; TRBD1 might be the D (6 bases). This CDR3 region has 15 residues. Trimming removed 1 base at V and 4 bases at J, with 13 bases between. The germline gives CDR1 SEHNR, CDR2 FQNEAQ (reference sequence). The CDR3 nucleotides are TGTGCCAGCAGCTTAGGAAGATCAGGGGTCACTGAAGCTTTCTTT. Protein sequence: CASSLGRSGVTEAFF. Full variable domain (missing parts from reference TRBV7-9 and TRBJ1-1): DTGVSQNPRHKITKRGQNVTFRCDPISEHNRLYWYRQTLGQGPEFLTYFQNEAQLEKSRLLSDRFSAERPKGSFSTLEIQRTEQGDSAMYLCASSLGRSGVTEAFFGQGTRLTVV.

This clonotype was seen a few times. The chain joins TRBV12-3 or TRBV12-4 to TRBJ1-2; possibly TRBD1 for D (5 bases). Between the trimmed V and J ends, which lost 3 bases and 7 bases, there was a span of 15 bases. This CDR3 has 14 amino acids. CDR3 sequence reads: CASSFNRRGGGYTF. The CDR3 region has the DNA TGTGCCAGCAGTTTCAACCGCCGGGGGGGTGGCTACACCTTC.

The chain links TRBV12-3 or TRBV12-4 to TRBJ2-1; 9 positions match TRBD1. The CDR3 totals 17 residues. With 6 bases clipped from V and 1 base from J, the junction kept 10 bases outside the gene matches. This chain's CDR3 is CASSQVGQGQSYNEQFF. CDR3 DNA sequence: TGTGCCAGCAGCCAAGTAGGACAGGGGCAGTCCTACAATGAGCAGTTCTTC.

The V gene is TRBV5-4, the J gene TRBJ1-1; D remains unclear. Germline CDR1 reads SGHNT; CDR2 reads YYREEE (reference sequence). The CDR3 spans 13 residues. V shed 0 bases and J shed 3 bases, with 6 bases lying between them. The CDR3 region has the DNA TGTGCCAGCAGCTTGGTCCGCGACACTGAAGCTTTCTTT. Amino acid sequence: CASSLVRDTEAFF.

The gene calls are TRBV4-2 and TRBJ2-6; tentatively, D is TRBD2 (5 bases). Trimming removed 4 bases from V and 0 bases from J, with 10 bases in between. CDR1 LGHNA and CDR2 YNFKEQ come from the germline V gene. The CDR3 is 16 residues long. The CDR3 nucleotides read TGTGCCAGCAGCCGCGAACGGGACTCTGGGGCCAACGTCCTGACTTTC. This codes for CASSRERDSGANVLTF.

The rearrangement links TRBV12-3 or TRBV12-4 to TRBJ2-3, with D tentatively TRBD1 (6 bases). The CDR3 contains 15 residues. V lost 6 bases, J lost 4 bases, and 17 bases lay in between. DNA for the CDR3: TGTGCCAGCAGCAGGGACATCCAGTTCGCAGATACGCAGTATTTT. It codes for CASSRDIQFADTQYF.

CDR3 protein: CASSHWGQYEQYF. The CDR3, as DNA: TGTGCCAGCAGCCACTGGGGGCAGTACGAGCAGTACTTC. The chain couples TRBV3-1 to TRBJ2-7; D is perhaps TRBD1 (6 bases). V was shortened by 3 bases and J by 4 bases, with 10 bases between the two germline ends. Germline loops: CDR1 LGHDT, CDR2 YNNKEL (reference sequence). The CDR3 sequence is 13 residues long.

The CDR3: CSANRELQETQYF. The CDR3 nucleotides read TGCAGTGCGAACCGGGAGCTACAAGAGACCCAGTACTTC. This chain uses TRBV20-1 with TRBJ2-5, with D perhaps TRBD2 (6 bases). This CDR3 contains 13 residues. Germline CDR1 is DFQATT and CDR2 is SNEGSKA (reference sequence). The V end was cut by 6 bases, the J end by 2 bases, with 13 bases between.

This clonotype was detected only a few times. V is TRBV7-2 and J is TRBJ2-7; D gene unclear. V lost 5 bases to trimming and J lost 4 bases, with 9 bases between them. The CDR3 runs 12 residues. The germline CDR1 and CDR2 sequences are SGHTA and FQGNSA. The DNA for the CDR3 is TGTGCCAGCAGCCTTACAGTTTACGAGCAGTACTTC. This translates into CASSLTVYEQYF.

A few counts support this clonotype. This sequence joins TRBV27 and TRBJ2-2; 7 bases fit TRBD1. Losses at the gene ends were 7 bases for V and 0 bases for J; bases not matched to a gene: 8. This CDR3 is built from 16 residues. CDR1 and CDR2 from the germline V gene are MNHEY and SMNVEV (reference sequence). CDR3 in DNA: TGTGCCAGCATGATCTCCGGGACAGCGAACACCGGGGAGCTGTTTTTT. It codes for CASMISGTANTGELFF.

This clonotype was recorded a few times. The gene calls are TRBV5-1 and TRBJ2-3; D is uncertain. Looked up from germline, CDR1 is SGHRS and CDR2 is YFSETQ. This CDR3 region has 14 residues. V was trimmed by 0 bases and J by 0 bases, leaving 5 bases between them. Here the CDR3 reads CASSLGDSTDTQYF. The CDR3 region has the DNA TGCGCCAGCAGCTTGGGAGATAGCACAGATACGCAGTATTTT.

V is TRBV29-1 and J is TRBJ2-3; D possibly corresponds to TRBD1 (6 bases). V lost 7 bases to trimming and J lost 2 bases, with 16 bases between them. The germline V gene has CDR1 SQVTM and CDR2 ANQGSEA. CDR3 length: 14 residues. The CDR3 reads CSAAPDRSTDTQYF. Here the CDR3 DNA reads TGCAGCGCCGCCCCCGACAGGTCCACAGATACGCAGTATTTT.

This clonotype showed up just a few times. The chain recombines TRBV5-1 with TRBJ2-3; TRBD1 agrees at 8 bases. J lost 5 bases, V lost 0 bases, and 8 bases had no gene match. The germline V gene encodes CDR1 SGHRS and CDR2 YFSETQ. The CDR3 extends over 16 amino acids. The DNA of the CDR3 is TGCGCCAGCAGCTTGGGGGATACAGGGGGAAGAGATACGCAGTATTTT. The encoded protein is CASSLGDTGGRDTQYF.

This clonotype was seen only a few times. Written as DNA, the CDR3 is TGTGCCAGCAGTTATTCTGGTGCAGGGGCAAATGAGCAGTTCTTC. Its translation is CASSYSGAGANEQFF. This rearrangement joins TRBV6-5 to TRBJ2-1; D is possibly TRBD1 (6 bases). Trimming left V 3 bases short and J 7 bases short, with 16 bases between. From germline, CDR1 is MNHEY and CDR2 SVGAGI. The CDR3 is 15 residues long.

V usage is TRBV27 and J usage is TRBJ2-3; 12 positions match TRBD2. This CDR3 is built from 18 residues. The V gene end was trimmed by 3 bases and the J gene end by 3 bases; junction bases not matched to a gene: 10. The V gene's germline CDR1 is MNHEY and CDR2 SMNVEV (reference sequence). The CDR3 is CASSFGLAGGLKTDTQYF. In nucleotides, the CDR3 is TGTGCCAGCAGTTTCGGGCTAGCGGGGGGGCTGAAGACAGATACGCAGTATTTT.

In its sample, this clonotype was seen a few times. This chain joins TRBV6-2 or TRBV6-3 and TRBJ2-7, with D tentatively TRBD1 (6 bases). Trimming pared 6 bases from V and 1 base from J, leaving 13 bases between. There are 14 residues in the CDR3. CDR1 and CDR2 (germline): MNHEY, SVGEGT. The CDR3 spells CASSLSQGSYEQYF. In DNA form, the CDR3 reads TGTGCCAGCAGCCTTTCCCAGGGGTCCTACGAGCAGTACTTC.

This clonotype is labeled large. The genes are TRBV5-1 and TRBJ2-3; D is ambiguous. The V end lost 1 base, the J end lost 3 bases, and 3 bases lay between the germline ends. The CDR3 runs to 12 residues. Germline V gene sequence: CDR1 SGHRS, CDR2 YFSETQ. The CDR3: CASSLFTDTQYF. The CDR3 DNA reads TGCGCCAGCAGCTTGTTTACAGATACGCAGTATTTT.

This sequence joins TRBV12-3 or TRBV12-4 and TRBJ1-4; D not resolved. The ends were cut back, 8 bases at V and 3 bases at J, with 13 bases in the middle. The length of the CDR3 is 14 residues. The DNA for the CDR3 is TGTGCCAGCTCTCTTCTGACTTCTAATGAAAAACTGTTTTTT. Protein: CASSLLTSNEKLFF.

The chain recombines TRBV20-1 with TRBJ1-5; D possibly corresponds to TRBD1 (5 bases). The germline V gene has CDR1 DFQATT and CDR2 SNEGSKA (reference sequence). The V end lost 5 bases, the J end lost 1 base, and 9 bases lay between the germline ends. The CDR3 covers 13 residues. The CDR3 sequence: CSALDRSNQPQHF. For the CDR3, the DNA is TGCAGTGCTCTCGACAGAAGCAATCAGCCCCAGCATTTT.

By its share, this clonotype is large. The chain has TRBV12-3 or TRBV12-4 and TRBJ1-6, with D uncertain. V dropped 2 bases and J dropped 8 bases, with 7 bases sitting between them. This CDR3 comprises 13 residues. The CDR3 bases are TGTGCCAGCAGTTTATTTGAGGATTCACCCCTCCACTTT. This gives the protein CASSLFEDSPLHF.

By share, this clonotype counts as large. V and J are TRBV12-3 or TRBV12-4 and TRBJ1-1, with D uncertain. There are 13 residues in the CDR3. The germline V and J ends were trimmed by 3 bases and 4 bases, with 9 bases remaining between them. The CDR3 nucleotides are TGTGCCAGCAGTTTTTGGGGTGGCACTGAAGCTTTCTTT. Translating gives CASSFWGGTEAFF.

The V gene is TRBV27, the J gene TRBJ2-7; D is ambiguous. Germline V gene data show CDR1 as MNHEY and CDR2 as SMNVEV (reference sequence). The CDR3 is 16 residues long. Trimming left V 5 bases short and J 2 bases short, with 19 bases between. In DNA form, the CDR3 reads TGTGCCAGCAGTCCCCTTAGCTCGGGTGTCGCCTACGAGCAGTACTTC. Amino acid sequence: CASSPLSSGVAYEQYF.

The J gene is TRBJ2-1, the V gene TRBV7-2, with D possibly called TRBD1 or TRBD2 (7 bases each). Germline lookup yields CDR1 SGHTA and CDR2 FQGNSA. The CDR3 sequence is 15 residues long. Trimming took 5 bases from V and 2 from J, leaving 13 bases between them. CDR3 sequence (DNA): TGTGCCAGCAGCAGCAGGGGGGGGGCCTACAATGAGCAGTTCTTC. The encoded protein is CASSSRGGAYNEQFF.

This chain uses TRBV5-1 with TRBJ2-1, with a possible D match to TRBD2 (5 bases). V was cut by 0 bases and J by 3 bases, with 10 bases left in between. This CDR3 region has 15 residues. The V gene's germline CDR1 is SGHRS and CDR2 YFSETQ. In nucleotides, the CDR3 is TGCGCCAGCAGCTTGGCCGACGGGATCTACAATGAGCAGTTCTTC. Its protein is CASSLADGIYNEQFF.

By share of the sample, this clonotype is large. V gene TRBV6-2 or TRBV6-3 combines with J gene TRBJ2-2; no reliable D call. V lost 4 bases to trimming and J lost 5 bases, with 8 bases between them. The CDR3 extends over 13 amino acids. CDR1 MNHEY and CDR2 SVGEGT come from the germline V gene. As DNA, the CDR3 is TGTGCCAGCAGTTTCACACAGACCGGGGAGCTGTTTTTT. Translated, it gives CASSFTQTGELFF.

By sample fraction, this clonotype is large. The chain employs TRBV4-3 and TRBJ2-2, with D unclear. The CDR3 is 11 amino acids. Germline values: CDR1 LGHNA, CDR2 YSLEER. V lost 3 bases and J lost 6, with 2 bases in between. For the CDR3, the DNA is TGCGCCAGCAGCCAGGCCGGGGAGCTGTTTTTT. It encodes CASSQAGELFF.

This clonotype was counted only a few times. J is TRBJ1-1 and V is TRBV5-1, with unresolved D. V lost 5 bases and J lost 1, with 9 bases in between. The V gene's germline CDR1 is SGHRS and CDR2 YFSETQ. The CDR3 has 13 amino acids. The CDR3 reads CASRVSGNTEAFF. The CDR3 coding sequence is TGCGCCAGCAGGGTCTCGGGGAACACTGAAGCTTTCTTT.